The 32 T cell receptor beta chains presented below share a single source sample, sequenced in a study of molecular identifiers for immune sequencing clone quantification. Via MiXCR, TCRdb re-called the PCR reads, giving one row per CDR3 protein. The data hold 85,000 to 100,000 distinct CDR3 sequences, with around a fifth observed a single time. The source material was naive CD8+ T cells from blood, with Jurkat cell RNA spiked in. As for subset: FACS-sorted CD8+CD4-CCR7+CD45RA+ naive T cells. The receptors shown here come from a human donor in good health. Some libraries in this study had Jurkat cell RNA spiked in.

This clonotype showed up many times. The rearrangement links TRBV6-2 or TRBV6-3 to TRBJ2-3, with 14 nucleotides matching TRBD2. Germline CDR1 and CDR2: MNHEY and SVGEGT. The CDR3 contains 18 residues. V trimming: 0 bases; J trimming: 8 bases; junction bases outside the gene matches: 10. The CDR3 nucleotides are TGTGCCAGCAGTTACTCGGGGACTAGCGGGAGCGTAAGAGGTACGCAGTATTTT. Its protein is CASSYSGTSGSVRGTQYF.

In this sample, this clonotype turned up many times. CDR3 nucleotide sequence: TGTGCCAGCAGCGGCGGACAGGGGGTCGACGATTTCTTT. The encoded protein is CASSGGQGVDDFF. The V gene is TRBV5-6, the J gene TRBJ1-1; 10 bases agree with TRBD1. The germline gives CDR1 SGHDT, CDR2 YYEEEE. V was clipped by 4 bases and J by 13 bases; unmatched bases: 10. The CDR3 is 13 residues long.

Here the CDR3 reads CASSFGQAYEQYF. CDR3 nucleotides: TGCGCCAGCAGCTTCGGGCAGGCCTACGAGCAGTACTTC. The chain is built from TRBV5-1 and TRBJ2-7; D remains unclear. Per germline, CDR1 SGHRS and CDR2 YFSETQ. The V and J ends lost 2 bases and 2 bases respectively, with 8 bases between them. CDR3 length: 13 residues.

This clonotype turned up a few times. The chain uses TRBV4-3 and TRBJ1-1, with TRBD1 matching 7 bases. The germline V gene encodes CDR1 LGHNA and CDR2 YSLEER. Unmatched junction bases numbered 3, after V lost 1 base and J lost 1 base. This CDR3 spans 15 amino acids. CDR3 sequence reads: CASSQGQGWNTEAFF. The CDR3 coding sequence is TGCGCCAGCAGCCAAGGACAGGGTTGGAACACTGAAGCTTTCTTT.

This clonotype was seen many times. The V and J genes are TRBV11-2 and TRBJ2-2, with unresolved D. The CDR3 contains 13 residues. The V gene lost 1 base and the J gene lost 4 bases, with 4 bases spanning the gap. Germline values: CDR1 SGHAT, CDR2 FQNNGV. CDR3 amino acids: CASSLVRTGELFF. In DNA, the CDR3 is TGTGCCAGCAGCTTAGTCCGCACCGGGGAGCTGTTTTTT.

Many counts were recorded for this clonotype. The chain is built from TRBV7-8 and TRBJ1-1, with TRBD1 matching over 7 bases. The CDR3 consists of 16 residues. The V segment lost 5 bases and the J segment 1 base; nucleotides outside the gene matches: 10. CDR1 SGHVS and CDR2 FQNEAQ come from the germline V gene. The CDR3 DNA reads TGTGCCAGCAGCATCCCGTTAGACAGGGCGAACACTGAAGCTTTCTTT. Translation: CASSIPLDRANTEAFF.

There are many counts of this clonotype. V usage is TRBV7-9 and J usage is TRBJ2-3; TRBD2 matches at 9 bases. The CDR3 has 17 amino acids. V trimming: 5 bases; J trimming: 0 bases; junction bases outside the gene matches: 9. Germline lookup yields CDR1 SEHNR and CDR2 FQNEAQ (reference sequence). The CDR3 nucleotides are TGTGCCAGCAGCCCTAGCGGGACCTCCTTTAGCACAGATACGCAGTATTTT. Amino acids: CASSPSGTSFSTDTQYF.

In regard to this clonotype: With a much larger clone just one base away, this may be a read error. The CDR3 DNA reads as TGCGGCGTGATACAGGGAATTGGTTCCAATGAGCAGTTCTTC. Protein product: CGVIQGIGSNEQFF. V is TRBV29-1 and J is TRBJ2-1; tentative D call: TRBD1 (6 bases). The CDR3 consists of 14 residues. Germline V gene sequence: CDR1 SQVTM, CDR2 ANQGSEA.

This clonotype was recorded many times. This chain joins TRBV27 and TRBJ2-6, with 9 bases fitting TRBD1. This CDR3 has 21 residues. The germline V gene has CDR1 MNHEY and CDR2 SMNVEV (reference sequence). V gave up 4 bases and J gave up 0 bases; unmatched junction bases: 16. CDR3: CASSSNSQRGQGNSGANVLTF. CDR3 nucleotides: TGTGCCAGCAGTTCAAATTCCCAAAGGGGACAGGGCAACTCTGGGGCCAACGTCCTGACTTTC.

This clonotype was seen ten or more times. The chain employs TRBV29-1 and TRBJ1-2; a weak D match, TRBD1 (6 bases). CDR3 size: 13 residues. V lost 0 bases and J 5 bases, leaving 10 bases between the germline ends. Germline CDR1 and CDR2: SQVTM and ANQGSEA. CDR3 loop: CSVEEGGPYGYTF. In DNA form, the CDR3 reads TGCAGCGTTGAAGAGGGGGGGCCGTATGGCTACACCTTC.

This clonotype was observed a few times. CDR3 amino acids: CAWRTREAYNEQFF. The DNA of the CDR3 is TGTGCCTGGAGAACCCGGGAGGCCTACAATGAGCAGTTCTTC. The rearrangement links TRBV30 to TRBJ2-1; 7 bases fit TRBD2. V dropped 3 bases and J dropped 2; count of bases not matched to a gene: 4. The CDR3 loop spans 14 amino acids. Germline V lookup: CDR1 GTSNPN, CDR2 SVGIG (reference sequence).

This chain connects TRBV18 to TRBJ1-4; the D is unclear. CDR3 length: 16 residues. CDR1 and CDR2 (germline): KGHSH, LQKENI. Trimming left V 3 bases short and J 7 bases short, with 18 bases between. CDR3 in DNA: TGTGCCAGCTCACCGGATTATGTCAGAAGGGTTGAAAAACTGTTTTTT. Encoded protein: CASSPDYVRRVEKLFF.

The sample holds a few counts of this clonotype. The chain combines TRBV6-1 with TRBJ2-1, with D maybe TRBD2 (7 bases). The CDR3 consists of 16 residues. Trimming shortened V by 2 bases and J by 4 bases, and 15 bases separated the two germline ends. Germline values: CDR1 MNHNS, CDR2 SASEGT. The CDR3, as DNA: TGTGCCAGCAGTGAAAGTTGGGGGGGGCCTTACAATGAGCAGTTCTTC. It is translated as CASSESWGGPYNEQFF.

A word on this clonotype: A much bigger clone sits one base away, suggesting this may be a read error. This rearrangement joins TRBV7-9 to TRBJ2-3; TRBD2 matches 11 bases. Trimming took 11 bases from V and 3 from J; bases not matched to a gene: 10. The CDR3 covers 15 residues. CDR1 is SEHNR, CDR2 FQNEAQ, per germline (reference sequence). CDR3 in amino acids: CAGGSLAGVTDTQYF. CDR3 DNA: TGTGCCGGCGGGTCACTAGCGGGAGTTACAGATACGCAGTATTTT.

The chain combines TRBV30 with TRBJ2-2, with D possibly being TRBD2 (6 bases). Germline V gene lookup returns CDR1 GTSNPN and CDR2 SVGIG (reference sequence). The V end lost 4 bases, the J end lost 4 bases, and 7 bases lay between the germline ends. The CDR3 is 12 residues long. The chain's CDR3 is CAWNSGTGELFF. CDR3 DNA sequence: TGTGCCTGGAATAGCGGCACCGGGGAGCTGTTTTTT. Looking up the rest from reference TRBV30 and TRBJ2-2 gives the full variable domain: SQTIHQWPATLVQPVGSPLSLECTVEGTSNPNLYWYRQAAGRGLQLLFYSVGIGQISSEVPQNLSASRPQDRQFILSSKKLLLSDSGFYLCAWNSGTGELFFGEGSRLTVL.

This clonotype was observed many times. The CDR3 nucleotides are TGCAGTGCTGCGAGCACTAGCGACCCGTACCAAGAGACCCAGTACTTC. Protein product: CSAASTSDPYQETQYF. The chain employs TRBV20-1 and TRBJ2-5, with TRBD2 matching 7 bases. The CDR3 sequence is 16 residues long. Germline V gene sequence: CDR1 DFQATT, CDR2 SNEGSKA (reference sequence). V dropped 5 bases and J dropped 0; count of bases not matched to a gene: 12.

The gene calls are TRBV7-9 and TRBJ1-2; 8 nucleotides line up with TRBD1. V shed 9 bases, J shed 1 base, and the junction held 7 bases outside the gene matches. Germline assignment: CDR1 SEHNR and CDR2 FQNEAQ (reference sequence). This CDR3 is built from 14 residues. CDR3 coding DNA: TGTGCCAGTGACAGGGGAGGCAATAACTATGGCTACACCTTC. It yields the protein CASDRGGNNYGYTF.

This clonotype was observed a few times. The V and J genes are TRBV30 and TRBJ2-2, with D possibly being TRBD1 or TRBD2 (6 bases each). Per the germline V gene, CDR1 is GTSNPN and CDR2 is SVGIG (reference sequence). The length of the CDR3 is 16 residues. Trimming took off 2 bases at V and 5 bases at J, with 18 bases between the two ends. CDR3 sequence reads: CAWSLSLGGWTGELFF. The CDR3 DNA reads TGTGCCTGGAGTCTGTCGTTGGGGGGCTGGACCGGGGAGCTGTTTTTT.

This clonotype has ten or more counts. The gene calls are TRBV28 and TRBJ2-3, with 9 bases lining up with TRBD1. The ends lost 6 bases at V and 6 bases at J; junction bases unmatched: 10. CDR3 length: 15 residues. Germline V CDR1 and CDR2: MDHEN, SYDVKM. This CDR3 reads CASSPDRGSEDTQYF. The CDR3 bases are TGTGCCAGCAGCCCGGACAGGGGTAGTGAGGATACGCAGTATTTT.

The sample holds a few counts of this clonotype. This chain links TRBV3-1 with TRBJ2-3; 7 nucleotides agree with TRBD2. The CDR3 is made up of 15 amino acids. Germline V gene data show CDR1 as LGHDT and CDR2 as YNNKEL (reference sequence). With V trimmed by 3 bases and J by 8 bases, 11 bases remained unmatched. The CDR3 here is CASSHLERGVGTQYF. The CDR3 DNA reads TGTGCCAGCAGCCACCTAGAACGGGGGGTTGGTACGCAGTATTTT.

This clonotype was detected many times. The chain joins TRBV3-1 to TRBJ2-3; perhaps TRBD1 as D (5 bases). The CDR3 spans 16 residues. Germline V lookup: CDR1 LGHDT, CDR2 YNNKEL (reference sequence). V shed 1 base and J shed 0 bases, with 11 bases lying between them. This CDR3 reads CASSQGWGGSTDTQYF. CDR3 sequence (DNA): TGTGCCAGCAGCCAAGGGTGGGGCGGTAGCACAGATACGCAGTATTTT.

This clonotype was seen more than once but under ten times. Given a much more abundant clone one base away, this may be a read error. The rearrangement links TRBV29-1 to TRBJ2-3; D might be TRBD1 or TRBD2, each matching 5 bases. Between the trimmed V and J ends, which lost 4 bases and 0 bases, there was a span of 14 bases. There are 15 residues in the CDR3. Germline CDR1 is SQVTM and CDR2 is ANQGSEA. The CDR3 protein is CSVGWGFPSTDTQYF. The CDR3 bases are TGCAGCGTTGGGTGGGGGTTTCCTAGCACAGATACGCAGTATTTT.

This clonotype was detected many times. The CDR3 DNA is TGTGCCAGCAGCTCGGTACAGGGACCACCCTACGAGCAGTACTTC. The encoded protein is CASSSVQGPPYEQYF. This chain connects TRBV7-9 to TRBJ2-7; D may be TRBD1 (6 bases). Germline values: CDR1 SEHNR, CDR2 FQNEAQ (reference sequence). Trimming pared 4 bases from V and 2 bases from J, leaving 15 bases between. This CDR3 contains 15 residues.

This clonotype was seen many times. The chain links TRBV20-1 to TRBJ2-7, with 8 bases lining up with TRBD2. V shed 6 bases and J 2 bases; nucleotides not matched to a gene: 9. CDR1 and CDR2 (germline): DFQATT, SNEGSKA (reference sequence). The CDR3 has 14 residues. DNA for the CDR3: TGCAGTGCACGAACTAGCGGCACTACCTACGAGCAGTACTTC. It codes for CSARTSGTTYEQYF.

In this sample, this clonotype turned up many times. V usage is TRBV30 and J usage is TRBJ1-1; D gene ambiguous. Germline CDR1 reads GTSNPN; CDR2 reads SVGIG (reference sequence). The CDR3 sequence is 11 residues long. CDR3 amino acids: CAEGLSGEAFF. The DNA of the CDR3 is TGTGCAGAAGGACTTTCCGGGGAAGCTTTCTTT.

In this sample, this clonotype turned up many times. The chain employs TRBV13 and TRBJ1-1; D call uncertain. Trimming stripped 4 bases from V and 2 bases from J, with 17 bases between. The CDR3 has 16 amino acids. Germline V gene lookup returns CDR1 PRHDT and CDR2 FYEKMQ (reference sequence). CDR3 sequence: CASSSVSSSANTEAFF. For the CDR3, the DNA is TGTGCCAGCAGCTCCGTCTCGAGTAGTGCCAACACTGAAGCTTTCTTT.

The table lists this clonotype with many counts. This chain uses TRBV23-1 with TRBJ2-4, with 14 bases identical to TRBD2. TRBV23-1 is an ORF, and what it does is uncertain. The CDR3 totals 21 residues. The V and J ends lost 6 bases and 2 bases, in that order; junction bases with no gene match: 18. As DNA, the CDR3 is TGCGCCAGCAGGCCCAAAAGGACTAGCGGGAGGCGGCGGGAAACCAAAAACATTCAGTACTTC. Residues: CASRPKRTSGRRRETKNIQYF.

This clonotype has a count of ten or more. The gene calls are TRBV29-1 and TRBJ2-3; D unresolved. Germline CDR1 SQVTM, CDR2 ANQGSEA. The CDR3 is 13 amino acids. Trimming took off 6 bases at V and 5 bases at J, with 15 bases between the two ends. The CDR3 DNA follows: TGCAGCGTGTCCCTAGGTTCTAGAGATACGCAGTATTTT. Protein sequence: CSVSLGSRDTQYF.

This clonotype has a count of ten or more. This rearrangement joins TRBV7-2 to TRBJ2-7, with TRBD1 identical over 7 bases. J was trimmed by 4 bases and V by 6 bases; bases with no gene match: 12. The CDR3 covers 15 residues. CDR1 is SGHTA, CDR2 FQGNSA, per germline. CDR3 nucleotides: TGTGCCAGCAGTCCAGACAGGGCCAATTCTTACGAGCAGTACTTC. It translates to CASSPDRANSYEQYF.

This clonotype was found many times. For the CDR3, the DNA is TGCAGTGCCCTCAATCCTAGCGGCCCCCCGCGCACAGATACGCAGTATTTT. This gives the protein CSALNPSGPPRTDTQYF. The gene calls are TRBV20-1 and TRBJ2-3; 7 nucleotides align to TRBD2. Per the germline V gene, CDR1 is DFQATT and CDR2 is SNEGSKA (reference sequence). Trimming removed 6 bases from V and 1 base from J; junction bases left unmatched: 16. The CDR3 covers 17 residues.

In its sample, this clonotype was seen a few times. The chain uses TRBV2 and TRBJ2-5; D unclear. Between the trimmed V and J ends, which lost 7 bases and 2 bases, there was a span of 8 bases. The CDR3 extends over 12 amino acids. The V gene's germline CDR1 is SNHLY and CDR2 FYNNEI. CDR3: CASKGLQETQYF. The DNA for the CDR3 is TGTGCCAGCAAAGGTCTACAAGAGACCCAGTACTTC.

This clonotype was detected ten times or more. The V call is TRBV19, the J call TRBJ2-7, with no clear D. Deletions cut 6 bases from V and 2 bases from J, with 2 bases between. CDR1 is LNHDA, CDR2 SQIVND, per germline (reference sequence). This CDR3 has 10 residues. CDR3 in DNA: TGTGCCAGTAGGCCCTACGAGCAGTACTTC. Encoded protein: CASRPYEQYF.